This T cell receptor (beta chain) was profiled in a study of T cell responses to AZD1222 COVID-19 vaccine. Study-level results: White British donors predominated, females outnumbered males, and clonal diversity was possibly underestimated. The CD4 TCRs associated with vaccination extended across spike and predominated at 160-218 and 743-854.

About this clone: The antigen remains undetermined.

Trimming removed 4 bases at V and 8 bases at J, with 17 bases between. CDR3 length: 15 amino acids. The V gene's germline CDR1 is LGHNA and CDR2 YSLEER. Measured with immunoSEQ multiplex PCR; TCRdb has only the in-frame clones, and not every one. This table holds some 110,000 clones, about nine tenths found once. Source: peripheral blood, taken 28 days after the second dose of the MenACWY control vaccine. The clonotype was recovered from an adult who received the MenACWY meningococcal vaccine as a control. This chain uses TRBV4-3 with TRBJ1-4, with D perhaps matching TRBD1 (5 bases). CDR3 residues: CASSPGTRVGEKLFF. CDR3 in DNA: TGCGCCAGCAGCCCAGGGACCAGGGTCGGCGAAAAACTGTTTTTT.